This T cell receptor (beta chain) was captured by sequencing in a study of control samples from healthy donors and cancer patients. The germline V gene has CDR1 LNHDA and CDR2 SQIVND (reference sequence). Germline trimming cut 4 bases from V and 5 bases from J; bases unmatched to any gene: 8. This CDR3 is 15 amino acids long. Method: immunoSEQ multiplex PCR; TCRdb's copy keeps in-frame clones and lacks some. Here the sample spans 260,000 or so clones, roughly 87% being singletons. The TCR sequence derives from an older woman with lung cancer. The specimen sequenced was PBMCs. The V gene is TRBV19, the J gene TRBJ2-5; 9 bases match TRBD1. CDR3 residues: CASSTQGQGVETQYF. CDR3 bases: TGTGCCAGTAGTACCCAGGGACAGGGAGTGGAGACCCAGTACTTC.